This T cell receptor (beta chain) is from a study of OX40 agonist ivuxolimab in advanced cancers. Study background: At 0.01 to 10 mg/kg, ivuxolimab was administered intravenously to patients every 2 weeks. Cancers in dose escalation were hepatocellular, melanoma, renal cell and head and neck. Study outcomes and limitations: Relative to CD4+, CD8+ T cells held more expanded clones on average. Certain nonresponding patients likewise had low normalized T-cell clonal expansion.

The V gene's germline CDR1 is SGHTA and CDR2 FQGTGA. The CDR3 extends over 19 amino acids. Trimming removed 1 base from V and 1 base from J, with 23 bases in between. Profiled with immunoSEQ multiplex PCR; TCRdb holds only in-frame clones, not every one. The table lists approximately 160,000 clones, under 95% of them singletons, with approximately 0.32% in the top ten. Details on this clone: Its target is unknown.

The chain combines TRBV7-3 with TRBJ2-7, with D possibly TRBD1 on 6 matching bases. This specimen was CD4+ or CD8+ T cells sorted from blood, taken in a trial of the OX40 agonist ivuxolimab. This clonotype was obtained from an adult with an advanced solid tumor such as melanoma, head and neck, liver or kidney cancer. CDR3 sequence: CASSLNNGTPLALSYEQYF. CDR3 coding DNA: TGTGCCAGCAGCTTAAACAATGGGACACCACTCGCTTTATCCTACGAGCAGTACTTC.